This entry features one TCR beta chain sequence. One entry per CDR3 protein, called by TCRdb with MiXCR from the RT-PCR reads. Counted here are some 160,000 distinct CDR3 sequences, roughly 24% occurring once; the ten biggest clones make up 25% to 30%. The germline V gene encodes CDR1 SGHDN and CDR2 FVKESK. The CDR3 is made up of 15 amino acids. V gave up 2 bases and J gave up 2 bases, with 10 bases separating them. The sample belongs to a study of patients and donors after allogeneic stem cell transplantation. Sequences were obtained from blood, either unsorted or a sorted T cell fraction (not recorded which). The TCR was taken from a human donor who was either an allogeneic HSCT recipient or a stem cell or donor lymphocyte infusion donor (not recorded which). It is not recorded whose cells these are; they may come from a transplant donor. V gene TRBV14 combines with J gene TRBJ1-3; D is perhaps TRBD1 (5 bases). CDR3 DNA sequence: TGTGCCAGCAGCCAAAAAGGACACCCTGGAAACACCATATATTTT. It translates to CASSQKGHPGNTIYF.